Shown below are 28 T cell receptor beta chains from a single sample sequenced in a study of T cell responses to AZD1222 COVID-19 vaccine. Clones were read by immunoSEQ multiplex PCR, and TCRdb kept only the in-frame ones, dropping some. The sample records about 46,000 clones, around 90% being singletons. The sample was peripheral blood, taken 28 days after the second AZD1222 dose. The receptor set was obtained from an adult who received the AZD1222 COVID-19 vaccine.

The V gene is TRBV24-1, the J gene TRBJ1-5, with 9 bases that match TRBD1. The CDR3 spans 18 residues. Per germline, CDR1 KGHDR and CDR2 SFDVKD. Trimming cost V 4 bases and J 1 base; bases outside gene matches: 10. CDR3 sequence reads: CATSDKTGGALSNQPQHF. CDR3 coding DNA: TGTGCCACCAGTGACAAAACAGGGGGCGCATTGAGCAATCAGCCCCAGCATTTT.

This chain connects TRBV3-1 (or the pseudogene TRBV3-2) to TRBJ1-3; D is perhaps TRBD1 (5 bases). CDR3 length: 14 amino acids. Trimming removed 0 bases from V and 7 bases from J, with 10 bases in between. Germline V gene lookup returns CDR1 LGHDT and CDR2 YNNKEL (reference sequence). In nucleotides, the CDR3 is TGTGCCAGCAGCCAAGATGGGGGGACGAACACCATATATTTT. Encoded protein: CASSQDGGTNTIYF.

The CDR3 spells CASSSSRPQHF. Written as DNA, the CDR3 is TGTGCCAGCAGTTCCTCGAGGCCCCAGCATTTT. This chain joins TRBV28 and TRBJ1-5; no reliable D call. This CDR3 has 11 residues. Trimming pared 4 bases from V and 9 bases from J, leaving 7 bases between. Looked up from germline, CDR1 is MDHEN and CDR2 is SYDVKM.

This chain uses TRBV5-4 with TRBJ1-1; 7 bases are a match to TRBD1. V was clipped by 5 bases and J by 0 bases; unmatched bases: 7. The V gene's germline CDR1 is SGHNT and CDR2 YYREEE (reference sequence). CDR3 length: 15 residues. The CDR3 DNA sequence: TGTGCCAGCAGGCCAGACAGGGTCATGAACACTGAAGCTTTCTTT. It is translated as CASRPDRVMNTEAFF.

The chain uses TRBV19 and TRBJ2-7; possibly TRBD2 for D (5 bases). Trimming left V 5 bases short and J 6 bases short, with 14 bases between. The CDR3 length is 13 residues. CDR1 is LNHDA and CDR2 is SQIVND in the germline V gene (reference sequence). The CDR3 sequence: CASSAWERFEQYF. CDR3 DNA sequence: TGTGCCAGTAGTGCCTGGGAGAGATTCGAGCAGTACTTC.

CDR3 loop: CASSLGDRVSEQYF. CDR3 in DNA: TGCGCCAGCAGCTTGGGGGACAGGGTCTCCGAGCAGTACTTC. This chain uses TRBV5-1 with TRBJ2-7; 9 bases align to TRBD1. V dropped 0 bases and J dropped 6; count of bases not matched to a gene: 4. Germline V gene sequence: CDR1 SGHRS, CDR2 YFSETQ. The CDR3 consists of 14 residues.

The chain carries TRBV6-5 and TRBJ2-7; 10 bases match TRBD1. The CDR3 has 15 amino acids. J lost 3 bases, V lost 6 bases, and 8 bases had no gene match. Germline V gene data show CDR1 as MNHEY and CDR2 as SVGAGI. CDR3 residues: CASSPAGTGDYEQYF. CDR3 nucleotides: TGTGCCAGCAGCCCAGCCGGGACAGGGGACTACGAGCAGTACTTC.

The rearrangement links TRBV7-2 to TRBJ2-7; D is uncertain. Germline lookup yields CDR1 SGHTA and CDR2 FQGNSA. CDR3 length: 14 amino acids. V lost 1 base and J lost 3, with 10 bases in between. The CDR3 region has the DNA TGTGCCAGCAGCTTAGAGAGGACGAACTACGAGCAGTACTTC. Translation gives CASSLERTNYEQYF. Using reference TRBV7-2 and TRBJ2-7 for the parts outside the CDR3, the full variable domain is GAGVSQSPSNKVTEKGKDVELRCDPISGHTALYWYRQSLGQGLEFLIYFQGNSAPDKSGLPSDRFSAERTGGSVSTLTIQRTQQEDSAVYLCASSLERTNYEQYFGPGTRLTVT.

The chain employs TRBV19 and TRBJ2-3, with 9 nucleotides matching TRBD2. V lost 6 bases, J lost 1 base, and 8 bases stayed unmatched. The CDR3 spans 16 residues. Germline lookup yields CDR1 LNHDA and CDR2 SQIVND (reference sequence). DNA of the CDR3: TGTGCCAGTAGCCACAATAGCGGGAGACGCACAGATACGCAGTATTTT. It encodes CASSHNSGRRTDTQYF.

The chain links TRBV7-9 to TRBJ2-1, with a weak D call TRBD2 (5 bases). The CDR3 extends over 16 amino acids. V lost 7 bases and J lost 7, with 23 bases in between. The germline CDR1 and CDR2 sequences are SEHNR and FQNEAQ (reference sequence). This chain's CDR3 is CASNPTVGAKKNEQFF. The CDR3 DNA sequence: TGTGCCAGCAACCCGACCGTGGGAGCAAAGAAGAATGAGCAGTTCTTC.

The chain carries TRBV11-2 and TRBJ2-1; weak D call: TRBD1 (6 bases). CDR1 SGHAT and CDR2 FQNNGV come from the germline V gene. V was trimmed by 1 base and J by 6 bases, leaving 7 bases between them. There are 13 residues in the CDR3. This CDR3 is CASSLGQVNEQFF. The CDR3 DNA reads TGTGCCAGCAGCTTAGGACAGGTCAATGAGCAGTTCTTC. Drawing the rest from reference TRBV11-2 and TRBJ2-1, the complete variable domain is EAGVAQSPRYKIIEKRQSVAFWCNPISGHATLYWYQQILGQGPKLLIQFQNNGVVDDSQLPKDRFSAERLKGVDSTLKIQPAKLEDSAVYLCASSLGQVNEQFFGPGTRLTVL.

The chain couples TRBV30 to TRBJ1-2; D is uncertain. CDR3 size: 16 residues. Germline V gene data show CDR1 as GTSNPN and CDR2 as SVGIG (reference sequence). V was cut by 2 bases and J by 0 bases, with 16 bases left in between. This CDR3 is CAWSRGGPVPNYGYTF. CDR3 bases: TGTGCCTGGAGTCGCGGTGGGCCCGTCCCTAACTATGGCTACACCTTC.

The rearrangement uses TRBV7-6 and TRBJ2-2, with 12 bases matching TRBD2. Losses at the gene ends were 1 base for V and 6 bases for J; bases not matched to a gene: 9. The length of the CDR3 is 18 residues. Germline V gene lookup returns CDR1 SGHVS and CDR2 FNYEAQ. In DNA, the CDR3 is TGTGCCAGCAGCTTAGAGACTAGCGGGAGCTATTTATCCGGGGAGCTGTTTTTT. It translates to CASSLETSGSYLSGELFF.

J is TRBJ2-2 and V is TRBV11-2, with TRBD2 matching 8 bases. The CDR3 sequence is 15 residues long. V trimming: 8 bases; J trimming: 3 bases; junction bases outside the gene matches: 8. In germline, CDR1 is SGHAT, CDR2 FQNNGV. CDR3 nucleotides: TGTGCCAGCCAAAGACTAGCGAGGCACACCGGGGAGCTGTTTTTT. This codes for CASQRLARHTGELFF.

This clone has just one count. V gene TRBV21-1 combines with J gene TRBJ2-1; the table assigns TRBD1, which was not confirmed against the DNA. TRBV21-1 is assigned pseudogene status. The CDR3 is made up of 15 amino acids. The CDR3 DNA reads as TGTGCCAGCAGCAACCGGGACAGGTTGAAGAATGAGCAGTTCTTC. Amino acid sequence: CASSNRDRLKNEQFF.

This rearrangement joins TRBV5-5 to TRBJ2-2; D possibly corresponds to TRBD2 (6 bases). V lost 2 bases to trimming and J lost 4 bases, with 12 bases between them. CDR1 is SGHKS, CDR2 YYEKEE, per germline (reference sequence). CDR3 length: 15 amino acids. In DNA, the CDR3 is TGTGCCAGCAGCTTAACCCTAGCGTTCACCGGGGAGCTGTTTTTT. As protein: CASSLTLAFTGELFF.

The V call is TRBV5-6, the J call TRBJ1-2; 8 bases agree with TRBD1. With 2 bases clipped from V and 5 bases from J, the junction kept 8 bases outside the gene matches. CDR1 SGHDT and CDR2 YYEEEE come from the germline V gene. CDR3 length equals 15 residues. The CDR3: CASSFGQGTIYGYTF. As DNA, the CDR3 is TGTGCCAGCAGCTTCGGACAGGGAACAATTTATGGCTACACCTTC.

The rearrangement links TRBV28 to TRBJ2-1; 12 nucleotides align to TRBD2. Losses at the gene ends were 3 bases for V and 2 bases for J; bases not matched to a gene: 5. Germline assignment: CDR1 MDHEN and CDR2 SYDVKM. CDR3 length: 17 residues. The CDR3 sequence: CASSFSASGRAYNEQFF. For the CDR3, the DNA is TGTGCCAGCAGTTTTTCGGCTAGCGGGAGGGCCTACAATGAGCAGTTCTTC.

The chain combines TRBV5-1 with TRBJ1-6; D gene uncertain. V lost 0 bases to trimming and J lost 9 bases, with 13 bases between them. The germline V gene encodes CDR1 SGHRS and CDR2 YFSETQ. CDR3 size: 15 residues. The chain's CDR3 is CASSLDTSSASPLHF. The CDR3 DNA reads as TGCGCCAGCAGCTTGGATACCAGTTCGGCTTCACCCCTCCACTTT.

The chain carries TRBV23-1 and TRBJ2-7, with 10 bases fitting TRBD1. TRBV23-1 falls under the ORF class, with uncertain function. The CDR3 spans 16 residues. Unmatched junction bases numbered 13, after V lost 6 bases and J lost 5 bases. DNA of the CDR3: TGCGCCAGCAGCCGCGGACGGGGACAGGGGCAGGACGAGCAGTACTTC. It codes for CASSRGRGQGQDEQYF.

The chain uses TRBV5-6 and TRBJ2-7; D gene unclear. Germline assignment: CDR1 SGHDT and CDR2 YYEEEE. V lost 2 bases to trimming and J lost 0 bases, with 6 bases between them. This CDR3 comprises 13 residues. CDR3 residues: CASSFASSYEQYF. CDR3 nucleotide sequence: TGTGCCAGCAGCTTCGCTAGCTCCTACGAGCAGTACTTC.

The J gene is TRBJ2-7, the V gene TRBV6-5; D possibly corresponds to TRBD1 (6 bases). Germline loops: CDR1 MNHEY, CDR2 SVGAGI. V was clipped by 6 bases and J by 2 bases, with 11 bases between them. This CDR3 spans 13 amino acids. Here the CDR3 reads CASSLGQPYEQYF. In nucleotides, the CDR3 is TGTGCCAGCAGCCTAGGACAGCCCTACGAGCAGTACTTC.

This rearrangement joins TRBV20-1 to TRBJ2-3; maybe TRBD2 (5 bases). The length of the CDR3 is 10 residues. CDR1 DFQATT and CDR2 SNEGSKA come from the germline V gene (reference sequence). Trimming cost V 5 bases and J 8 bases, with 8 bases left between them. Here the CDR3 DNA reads TGCAGTGCTTTCGGAGGTACGCAGTATTTT. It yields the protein CSAFGGTQYF.

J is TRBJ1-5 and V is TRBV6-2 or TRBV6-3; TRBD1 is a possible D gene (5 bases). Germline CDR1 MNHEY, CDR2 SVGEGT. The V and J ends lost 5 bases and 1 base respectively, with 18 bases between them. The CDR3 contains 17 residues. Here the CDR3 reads CASSLAGGSRSNQPQHF. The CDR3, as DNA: TGTGCCAGCAGTCTCGCGGGGGGATCAAGAAGCAATCAGCCCCAGCATTTT.

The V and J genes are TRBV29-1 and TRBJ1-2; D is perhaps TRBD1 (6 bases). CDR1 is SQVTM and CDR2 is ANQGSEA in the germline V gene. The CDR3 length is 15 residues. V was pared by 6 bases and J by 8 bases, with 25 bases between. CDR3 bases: TGCAGCGTGGGAACTAGTGGACAGAGAACGGGCGGCTACACCTTC. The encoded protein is CSVGTSGQRTGGYTF.

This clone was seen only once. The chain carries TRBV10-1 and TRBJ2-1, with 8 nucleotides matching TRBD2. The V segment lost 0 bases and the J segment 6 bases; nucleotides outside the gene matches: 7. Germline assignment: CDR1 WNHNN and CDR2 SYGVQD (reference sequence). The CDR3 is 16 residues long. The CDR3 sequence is CASSESGAGGANEQFF. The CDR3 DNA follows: TGCGCCAGCAGTGAGTCTGGGGCGGGAGGAGCCAATGAGCAGTTCTTC.

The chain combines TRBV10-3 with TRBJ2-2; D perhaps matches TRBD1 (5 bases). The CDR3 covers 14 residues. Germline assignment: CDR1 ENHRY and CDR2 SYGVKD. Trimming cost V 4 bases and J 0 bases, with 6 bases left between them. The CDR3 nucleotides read TGTGCCATCAGTGCGACAGCGAACACCGGGGAGCTGTTTTTT. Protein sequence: CAISATANTGELFF.

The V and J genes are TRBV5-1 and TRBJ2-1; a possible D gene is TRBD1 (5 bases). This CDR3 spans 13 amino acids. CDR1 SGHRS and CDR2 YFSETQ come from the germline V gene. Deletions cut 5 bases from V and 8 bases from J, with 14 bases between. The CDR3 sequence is CASRSRLQDEQFF. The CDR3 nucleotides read TGCGCCAGCAGGTCCCGCCTACAGGATGAGCAGTTCTTC.